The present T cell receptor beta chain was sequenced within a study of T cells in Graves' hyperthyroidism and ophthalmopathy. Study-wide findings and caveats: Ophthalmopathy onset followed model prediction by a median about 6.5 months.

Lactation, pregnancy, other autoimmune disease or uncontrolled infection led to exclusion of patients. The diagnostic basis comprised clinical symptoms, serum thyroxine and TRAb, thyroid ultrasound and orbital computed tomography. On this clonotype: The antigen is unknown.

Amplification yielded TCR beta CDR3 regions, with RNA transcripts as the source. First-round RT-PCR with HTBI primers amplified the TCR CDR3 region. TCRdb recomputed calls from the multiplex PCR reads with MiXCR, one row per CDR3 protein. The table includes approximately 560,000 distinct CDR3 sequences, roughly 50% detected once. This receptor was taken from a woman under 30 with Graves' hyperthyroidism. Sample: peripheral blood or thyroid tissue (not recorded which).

In DNA form, the CDR3 reads TGTGCCAGCAGTACGATCCTCGGGACAGACCAAGAGACCCAGTACTTC. Translation gives CASSTILGTDQETQYF. This chain joins TRBV7-9 and TRBJ2-5, with 7 nucleotides matching TRBD1. CDR1 and CDR2 (germline): SEHNR, FQNEAQ (reference sequence). The V segment lost 6 bases and the J segment 0 bases; nucleotides outside the gene matches: 10. CDR3 length: 16 amino acids.